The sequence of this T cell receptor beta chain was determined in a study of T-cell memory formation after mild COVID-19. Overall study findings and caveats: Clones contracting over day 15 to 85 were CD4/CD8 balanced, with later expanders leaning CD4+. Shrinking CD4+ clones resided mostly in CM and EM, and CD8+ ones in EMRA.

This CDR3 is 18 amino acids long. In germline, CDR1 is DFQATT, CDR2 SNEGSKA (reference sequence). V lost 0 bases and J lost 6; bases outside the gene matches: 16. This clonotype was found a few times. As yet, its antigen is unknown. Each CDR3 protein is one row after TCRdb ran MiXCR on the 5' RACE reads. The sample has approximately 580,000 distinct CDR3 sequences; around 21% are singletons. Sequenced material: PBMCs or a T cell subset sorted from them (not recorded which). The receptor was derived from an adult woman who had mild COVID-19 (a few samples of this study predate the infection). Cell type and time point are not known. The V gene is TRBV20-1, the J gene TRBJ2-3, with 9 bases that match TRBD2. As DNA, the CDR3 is TGCAGTGCTAGAGATGAGGTCCTAGCGGGATCAAGGAGGGATACGCAGTATTTT. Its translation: CSARDEVLAGSRRDTQYF.